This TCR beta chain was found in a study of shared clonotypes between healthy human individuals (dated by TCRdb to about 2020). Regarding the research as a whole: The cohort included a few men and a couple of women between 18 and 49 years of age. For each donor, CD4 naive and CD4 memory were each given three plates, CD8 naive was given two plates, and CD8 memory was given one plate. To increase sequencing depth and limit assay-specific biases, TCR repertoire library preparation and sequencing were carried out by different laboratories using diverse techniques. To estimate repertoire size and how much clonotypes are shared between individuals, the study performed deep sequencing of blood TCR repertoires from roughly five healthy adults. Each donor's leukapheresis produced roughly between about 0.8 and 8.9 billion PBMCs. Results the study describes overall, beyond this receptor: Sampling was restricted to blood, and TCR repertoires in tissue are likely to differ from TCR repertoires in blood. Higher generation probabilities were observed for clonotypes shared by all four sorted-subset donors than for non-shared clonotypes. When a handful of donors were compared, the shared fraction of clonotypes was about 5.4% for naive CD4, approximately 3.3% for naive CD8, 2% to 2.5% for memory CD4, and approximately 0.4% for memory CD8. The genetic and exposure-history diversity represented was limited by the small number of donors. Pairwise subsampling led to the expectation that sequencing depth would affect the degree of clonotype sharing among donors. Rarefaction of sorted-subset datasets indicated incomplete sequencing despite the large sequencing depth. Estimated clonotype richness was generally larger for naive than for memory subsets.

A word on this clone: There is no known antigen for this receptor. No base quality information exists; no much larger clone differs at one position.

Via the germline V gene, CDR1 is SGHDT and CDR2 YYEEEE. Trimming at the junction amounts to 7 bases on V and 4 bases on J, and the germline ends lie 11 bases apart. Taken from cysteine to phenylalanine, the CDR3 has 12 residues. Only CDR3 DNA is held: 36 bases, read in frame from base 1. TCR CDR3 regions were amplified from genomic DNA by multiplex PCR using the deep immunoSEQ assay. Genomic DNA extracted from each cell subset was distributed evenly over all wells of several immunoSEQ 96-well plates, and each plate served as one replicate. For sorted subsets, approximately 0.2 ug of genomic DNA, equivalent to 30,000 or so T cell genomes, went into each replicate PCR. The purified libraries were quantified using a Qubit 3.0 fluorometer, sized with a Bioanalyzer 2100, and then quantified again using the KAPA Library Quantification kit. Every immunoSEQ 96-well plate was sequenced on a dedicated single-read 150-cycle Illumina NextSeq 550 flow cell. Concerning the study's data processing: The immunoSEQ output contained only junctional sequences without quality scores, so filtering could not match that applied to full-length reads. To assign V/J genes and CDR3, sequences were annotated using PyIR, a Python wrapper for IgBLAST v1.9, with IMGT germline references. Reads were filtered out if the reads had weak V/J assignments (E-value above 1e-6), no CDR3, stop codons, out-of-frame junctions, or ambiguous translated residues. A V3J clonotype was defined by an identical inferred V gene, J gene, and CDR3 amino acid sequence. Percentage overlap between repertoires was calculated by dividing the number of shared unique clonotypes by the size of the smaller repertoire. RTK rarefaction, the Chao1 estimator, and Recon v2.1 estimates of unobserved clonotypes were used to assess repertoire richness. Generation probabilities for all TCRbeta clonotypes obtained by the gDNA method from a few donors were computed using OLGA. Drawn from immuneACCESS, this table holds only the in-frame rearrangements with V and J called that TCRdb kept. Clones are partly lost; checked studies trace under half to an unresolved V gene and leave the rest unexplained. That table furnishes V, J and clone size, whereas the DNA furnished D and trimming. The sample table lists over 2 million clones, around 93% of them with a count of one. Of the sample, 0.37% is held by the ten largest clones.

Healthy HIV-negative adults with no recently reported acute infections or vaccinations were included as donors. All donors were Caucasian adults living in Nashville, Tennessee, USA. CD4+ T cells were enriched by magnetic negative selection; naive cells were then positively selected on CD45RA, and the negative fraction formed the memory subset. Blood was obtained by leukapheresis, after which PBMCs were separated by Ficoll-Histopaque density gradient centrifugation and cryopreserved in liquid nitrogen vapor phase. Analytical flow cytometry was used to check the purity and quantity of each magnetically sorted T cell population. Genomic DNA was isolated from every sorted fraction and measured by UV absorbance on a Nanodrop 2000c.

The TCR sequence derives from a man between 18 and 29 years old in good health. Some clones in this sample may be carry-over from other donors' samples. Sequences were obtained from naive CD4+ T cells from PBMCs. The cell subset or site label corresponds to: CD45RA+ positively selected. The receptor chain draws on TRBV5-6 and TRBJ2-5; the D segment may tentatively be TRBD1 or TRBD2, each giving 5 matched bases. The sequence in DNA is TGTGCCAGCCTCAGGGACGGAGAGACCCAGTACTTC. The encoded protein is CASLRDGETQYF.